This T cell receptor (beta chain) was sequenced in a study of control samples from healthy donors and cancer patients. From germline, CDR1 is MGHDK and CDR2 SYGVNS. V shed 4 bases and J 5 bases; nucleotides not matched to a gene: 11. The CDR3 runs to 18 residues. Assay used: immunoSEQ multiplex PCR; TCRdb lists only in-frame clones, some missing. The table shows 130,000 or so clones, with 87% occurring only once. The sample comprised blood. The V and J genes are TRBV25-1 and TRBJ2-3; 14 nucleotides line up with TRBD2. This TCR derives from a man aged 35 to 55 in good health. In DNA form, the CDR3 reads TGTGCCAGCAGTGTCCTCTCCGGACTAGCGGGGGGTGAAGATACGCAGTATTTT. Translation gives CASSVLSGLAGGEDTQYF. Filled out from reference TRBV25-1 and TRBJ2-3, the complete variable domain reads EADIYQTPRYLVIGTGKKITLECSQTMGHDKMYWYQQDPGMELHLIHYSYGVNSTEKGDLSSESTVSRIRTEHFPLTLESARPSHTSQYLCASSVLSGLAGGEDTQYFGPGTRLTVL.